This T cell receptor beta chain was obtained from a study of T-cell reconstitution after alpha-beta-depleted transplantation in children. Study-level results: Where some patients showed high TCRbeta diversity at day 60, it came from recipient T cells and thymic progenitors that had survived. Several hundred graft clones that had expanded were reportedly the source of alpha-beta T cells about two months after transplant. Newly made T cells mostly supplied T-cell counts and diversity one year after transplant.

Unique molecular identifiers were incorporated when the TCRbeta library was constructed. Via MiXCR, TCRdb re-called the PCR reads, giving one row per CDR3 protein. The sample includes roughly 790,000 distinct CDR3 sequences, 15% to 20% of them seen just once. A remark on this clonotype: The antigen is unknown.

The CDR3 extends over 15 amino acids. Germline CDR1 SGHRS, CDR2 YFSETQ. V was pared by 2 bases and J by 8 bases, with 9 bases of the junction left unmatched. The chain couples TRBV5-1 to TRBJ2-1; the match to TRBD2 covers 8 bases. This TCR was recovered from a male patient aged 10 to 17 who had a stem cell transplant for acute lymphoblastic leukemia, so the T cells may come from the graft donor. This specimen consisted of PBMCs, mostly from graft donor cells, obtained 360 days after TCRalphabeta/CD19-depleted stem cell transplant. The DNA of the CDR3 is TGCGCCAGCAGCTTTTGGGGGCTCGGGGGGGATGAGCAGTTCTTC. Translated: CASSFWGLGGDEQFF.